This entry describes one TCR beta chain. These data belong to a study of T cell responses to AZD1222 COVID-19 vaccine. Assay used: immunoSEQ multiplex PCR; TCRdb lists only in-frame clones, some missing. Here the sample spans about 190,000 clones, 94% being singletons. The CDR3 loop spans 16 amino acids. Germline CDR1 is MGHRA and CDR2 is YSYEKL. The V end was cut by 7 bases, the J end by 2 bases, with 15 bases between. The TCR originated in an adult in good health. The chain carries TRBV4-1 and TRBJ2-6, with D possibly being TRBD1 (6 bases). The sample consisted of peripheral blood, taken on day 0 of AZD1222 vaccination. CDR3 sequence: CASKLSGDAGANVLTF. The CDR3 DNA reads as TGCGCCAGCAAATTATCAGGGGACGCTGGGGCCAACGTCCTGACTTTC.